The present T cell receptor (beta chain) was sequenced within a study of vaccination and CD4 T cells after COVID-19. The overall study: Vaccination of participants consisted of two doses of either BNT162b2 or mRNA-1273 vaccine. Control cultures used a CEFX viral epitope pool, an HIV-1 Nef peptide pool, or no peptide. Post-vaccination specimens were collected at a median of approximately 66 days following dose two (range 14 to 241).

The CDR3 sequence is 14 residues long. V lost 0 bases and J 4 bases, leaving 9 bases between the germline ends. Germline loops: CDR1 DFQATT, CDR2 SNEGSKA (reference sequence). Sequencing of cultured CD4+ T cell DNA used the Oncomine TCR Beta short-read assay. Each CDR3 protein is one row after TCRdb ran MiXCR on the PCR reads. The sample consists of under 15,000 distinct CDR3 sequences, 55% to 75% of them appearing once. Treatment in this sample: roughly nine-day PBMC culture with coronavirus spike peptide pools or control peptides (ViraFEST assay). ViraFEST used peptide pools to expand antigen-specific T cells, then sequenced TCRs. As regards this clonotype: Its antigen is not known.

This specimen consisted of CD4+ T cells from blood, cultured in vitro, obtained before SARS-CoV-2 vaccination. The TCR was taken from a human donor who had recovered from COVID-19. The chain is built from TRBV20-1 and TRBJ1-4; no clear D gene. CDR3 DNA sequence: TGCAGTGCTAGAGAAATGATCGGTAATGAAAAACTGTTTTTT. It is translated as CSAREMIGNEKLFF.